Listed here are 6 T cell receptor beta chains from one sample, sequenced in a study of cytomegalovirus exposure and HLA in healthy donors. The PCR had 60 Vbeta and 13 Jbeta primers. Sequenced by immunoSEQ multiplex PCR; TCRdb stores in-frame clones only, minus some. The sample holds approximately 170,000 clones, roughly 77% seen once. The sample comprised PBMCs. Receptors originate from a man between 18 and 35 years old in good health and CMV-seropositive.

This clone has a handful of counts. This chain links TRBV11-3 with TRBJ1-4, with 7 bases identical to TRBD1. Germline assignment: CDR1 SGHNT and CDR2 YENEEA. V lost 5 bases and J lost 4; bases outside the gene matches: 4. This CDR3 contains 14 residues. CDR3 coding DNA: TGTGCCAGCAGCGCCGGGACAGTTAATGAAAAACTGTTTTTT. Residues: CASSAGTVNEKLFF.

This clone has just a few counts. The genes are TRBV15 and TRBJ2-1; D may be TRBD2 (6 bases). The CDR3 loop spans 16 amino acids. The germline CDR1 and CDR2 sequences are LNHNV and YYDKDF (reference sequence). The V gene lost 1 base and the J gene lost 2 bases, with 12 bases spanning the gap. The CDR3 reads CATSRVGGGAYNEQFF. In DNA form, the CDR3 reads TGTGCCACCAGCAGAGTGGGCGGAGGGGCCTACAATGAGCAGTTCTTC.

This clone has more than one count but fewer than ten. The chain links TRBV11-2 to TRBJ1-2, with D perhaps TRBD1 (5 bases). The CDR3 is made up of 13 amino acids. V lost 1 base and J lost 7, with 10 bases in between. Germline V gives CDR1 SGHAT, CDR2 FQNNGV. CDR3 in DNA: TGTGCCAGCAGCTTAGGGGGGGGGTTTGGCTACACCTTC. Its translation: CASSLGGGFGYTF.

The chain links TRBV6-6 to TRBJ2-5; 10 bases fit TRBD2. V shed 2 bases and J 4 bases; nucleotides not matched to a gene: 7. This CDR3 contains 16 residues. The germline V gene encodes CDR1 MNHNY and CDR2 SVGAGI (reference sequence). DNA of the CDR3: TGTGCCAGCAGTTACCCAACTAGCGGGGCGGCAGAGACCCAGTACTTC. Translating gives CASSYPTSGAAETQYF.

The chain is built from TRBV28 and TRBJ1-5; D may be TRBD1 (5 bases). The CDR3 extends over 15 amino acids. V gave up 5 bases and J gave up 6 bases, with 17 bases separating them. Germline CDR1 MDHEN, CDR2 SYDVKM. The CDR3 region is CASSPGGAQAQPQHF. DNA for the CDR3: TGTGCCAGCAGTCCCGGAGGGGCGCAGGCTCAGCCCCAGCATTTT. The variable domain in full, with the rest retrieved from reference TRBV28 and TRBJ1-5, is DVKVTQSSRYLVKRTGEKVFLECVQDMDHENMFWYRQDPGLGLRLIYFSYDVKMKEKGDIPEGYSVSREKKERFSLILESASTNQTSMYLCASSPGGAQAQPQHFGDGTRLSIL.

The CDR3: CASSLGGPSSYNEQFF. As DNA, the CDR3 is TGTGCCAGCAGCTTGGGGGGCCCGAGCTCCTACAATGAGCAGTTCTTC. The J gene is TRBJ2-1, the V gene TRBV5-6; D may be TRBD1 (5 bases). Germline V lookup: CDR1 SGHDT, CDR2 YYEEEE. V was trimmed by 0 bases and J by 0 bases, leaving 10 bases between them. There are 16 residues in the CDR3.